These 3 T cell receptor beta chains were sequenced from one sample in a study of cytomegalovirus exposure and HLA in healthy donors. Assay used: immunoSEQ multiplex PCR; TCRdb lists only in-frame clones, some missing. Of around 63,000 clones in the sample, approximately 95% were seen once. Sequenced: PBMCs. These receptors all stem from a young woman in good health and CMV-seronegative.

On this clone: Germline and junction disagree at one end, which may indicate a read error. The chain has TRBV5-1 and TRBJ2-1; TRBD1 aligns across 9 bases. This CDR3 spans 11 amino acids. The germline gives CDR1 SGHRS, CDR2 YFSETQ. DNA of the CDR3: TGCGCCAGCAGCTTACAGGGGGCAAGGGTCTTC. It yields the protein CASSLQGARVF.

The CDR3 spells CASSPAVGPGVDTQYF. CDR3 DNA sequence: TGTGCCAGCAGCCCCGCCGTGGGGCCTGGGGTAGATACGCAGTATTTT. V gene TRBV11-2 combines with J gene TRBJ2-3, with D possibly being TRBD1 (5 bases). Germline assignment: CDR1 SGHAT and CDR2 FQNNGV. Trimming cost V 5 bases and J 5 bases, with 20 bases left between them. The CDR3 covers 16 residues.

This chain links TRBV28 with TRBJ1-3; possibly TRBD1 for D (6 bases). V was trimmed by 3 bases and J by 2 bases, leaving 11 bases between them. Germline V gene lookup returns CDR1 MDHEN and CDR2 SYDVKM. The CDR3 is made up of 15 amino acids. CDR3 in DNA: TGTGCCAGCAGTTTCCCGAGGGGGACTGGAAACACCATATATTTT. This encodes CASSFPRGTGNTIYF.